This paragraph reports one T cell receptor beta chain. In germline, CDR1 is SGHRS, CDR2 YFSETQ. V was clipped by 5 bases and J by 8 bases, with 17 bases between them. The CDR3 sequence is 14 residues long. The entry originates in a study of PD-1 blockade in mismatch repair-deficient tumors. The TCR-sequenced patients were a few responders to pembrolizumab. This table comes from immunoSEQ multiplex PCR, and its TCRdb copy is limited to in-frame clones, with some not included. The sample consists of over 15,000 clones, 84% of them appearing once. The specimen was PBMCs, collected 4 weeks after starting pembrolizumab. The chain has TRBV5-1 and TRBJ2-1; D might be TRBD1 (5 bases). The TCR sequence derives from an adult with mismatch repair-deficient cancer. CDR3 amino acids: CASSPIQGSHEQFF. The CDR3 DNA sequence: TGCGCCAGCAGTCCAATTCAGGGTTCACATGAGCAGTTCTTC. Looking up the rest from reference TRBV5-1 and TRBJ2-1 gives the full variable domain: KAGVTQTPRYLIKTRGQQVTLSCSPISGHRSVSWYQQTPGQGLQFLFEYFSETQRNKGNFPGRFSGRQFSNSRSEMNVSTLELGDSALYLCASSPIQGSHEQFFGPGTRLTVL.